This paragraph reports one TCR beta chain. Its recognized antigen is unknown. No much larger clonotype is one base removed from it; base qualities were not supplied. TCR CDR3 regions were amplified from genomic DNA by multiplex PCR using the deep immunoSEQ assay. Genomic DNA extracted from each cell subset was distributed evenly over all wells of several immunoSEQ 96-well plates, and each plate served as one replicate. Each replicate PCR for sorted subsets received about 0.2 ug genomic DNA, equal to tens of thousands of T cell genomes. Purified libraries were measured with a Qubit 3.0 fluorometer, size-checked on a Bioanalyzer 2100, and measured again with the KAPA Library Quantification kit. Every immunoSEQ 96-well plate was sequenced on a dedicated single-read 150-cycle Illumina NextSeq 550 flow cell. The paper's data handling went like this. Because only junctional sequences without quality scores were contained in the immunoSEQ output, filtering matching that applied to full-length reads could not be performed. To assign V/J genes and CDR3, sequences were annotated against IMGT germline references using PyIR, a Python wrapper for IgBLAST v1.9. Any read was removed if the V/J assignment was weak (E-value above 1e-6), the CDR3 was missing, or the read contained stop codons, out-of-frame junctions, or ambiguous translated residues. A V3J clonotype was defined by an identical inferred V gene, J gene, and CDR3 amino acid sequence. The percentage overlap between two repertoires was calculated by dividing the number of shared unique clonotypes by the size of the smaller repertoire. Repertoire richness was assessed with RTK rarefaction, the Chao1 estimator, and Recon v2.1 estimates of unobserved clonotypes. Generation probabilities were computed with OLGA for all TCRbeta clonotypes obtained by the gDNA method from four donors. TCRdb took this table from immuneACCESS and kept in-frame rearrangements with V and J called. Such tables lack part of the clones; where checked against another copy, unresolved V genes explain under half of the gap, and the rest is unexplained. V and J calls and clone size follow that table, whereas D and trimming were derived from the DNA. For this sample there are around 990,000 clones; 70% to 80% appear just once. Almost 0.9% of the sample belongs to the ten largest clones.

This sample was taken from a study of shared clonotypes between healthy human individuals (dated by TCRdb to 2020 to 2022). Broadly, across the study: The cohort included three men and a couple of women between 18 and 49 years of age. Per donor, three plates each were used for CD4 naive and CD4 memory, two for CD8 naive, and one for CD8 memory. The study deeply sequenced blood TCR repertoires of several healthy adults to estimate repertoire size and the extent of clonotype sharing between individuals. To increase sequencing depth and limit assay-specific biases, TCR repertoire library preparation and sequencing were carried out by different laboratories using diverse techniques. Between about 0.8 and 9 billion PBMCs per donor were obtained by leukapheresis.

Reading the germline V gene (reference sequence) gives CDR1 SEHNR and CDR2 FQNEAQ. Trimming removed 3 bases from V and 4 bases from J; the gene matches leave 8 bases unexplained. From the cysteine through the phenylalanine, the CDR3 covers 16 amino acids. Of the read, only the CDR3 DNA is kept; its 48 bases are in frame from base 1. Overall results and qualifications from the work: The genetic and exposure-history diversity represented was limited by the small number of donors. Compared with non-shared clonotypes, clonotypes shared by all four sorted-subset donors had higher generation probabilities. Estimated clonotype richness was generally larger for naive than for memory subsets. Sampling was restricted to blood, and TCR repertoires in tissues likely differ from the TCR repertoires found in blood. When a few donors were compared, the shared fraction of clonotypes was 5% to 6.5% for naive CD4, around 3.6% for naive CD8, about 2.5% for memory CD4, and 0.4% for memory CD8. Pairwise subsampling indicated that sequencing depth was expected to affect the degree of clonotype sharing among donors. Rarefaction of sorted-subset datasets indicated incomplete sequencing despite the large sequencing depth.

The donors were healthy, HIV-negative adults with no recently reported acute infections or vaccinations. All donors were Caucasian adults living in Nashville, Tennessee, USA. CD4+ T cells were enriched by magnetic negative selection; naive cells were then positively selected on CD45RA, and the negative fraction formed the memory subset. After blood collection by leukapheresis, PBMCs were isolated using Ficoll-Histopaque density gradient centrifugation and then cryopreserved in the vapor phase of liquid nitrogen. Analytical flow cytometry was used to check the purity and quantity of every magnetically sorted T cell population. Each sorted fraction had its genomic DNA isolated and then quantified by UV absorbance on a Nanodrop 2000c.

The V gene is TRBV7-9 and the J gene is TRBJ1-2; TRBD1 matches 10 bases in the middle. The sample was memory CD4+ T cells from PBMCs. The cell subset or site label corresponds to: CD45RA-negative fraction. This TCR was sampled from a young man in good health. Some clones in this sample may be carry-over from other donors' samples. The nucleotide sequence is TGTGCCAGCAGCTTGGGGGCCGGGACAGGGGTCTATGGCTACACCTTC. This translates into CASSLGAGTGVYGYTF.